The text below deals with one T cell receptor beta chain. This CDR3 is built from 13 residues. Germline V gene lookup returns CDR1 SGHTA and CDR2 FQGNSA. The V end lost 0 bases, the J end lost 14 bases, and 15 bases lay between the germline ends. The record originates from a study of CD8+CD57+ T cells in acquired aplastic anemia. The sequenced patients had an expansion of CD8+CD57+ cells seen by flow cytometry. CDR3 and TCR beta VDJ profiling relied on genomic DNA as the template. Each CDR3 protein is one row after TCRdb ran MiXCR on the reads. This repertoire shows 200,000 to 300,000 distinct CDR3 sequences, approximately 82% found once; its top ten account for approximately 40%.

Sequencing input: sorted CD4+, CD8+, or CD8+CD57+ T cells (not recorded which) from PBMCs. This receptor was taken from a human donor with aplastic anemia. The chain employs TRBV7-2 and TRBJ2-3; D is unresolved. The CDR3 here is CASSLAGSPKPYF. The CDR3 bases are TGTGCCAGCAGCTTAGCGGGCAGTCCTAAGCCGTATTTT.